This passage covers 24 T cell receptor beta chains from one sample sequenced in a study of cytomegalovirus exposure and HLA in healthy donors (dated by TCRdb to 2015 to 2018). Library method: the immunoSEQ multiplex PCR assay. For the multiplex PCR, a mixture combining 60 forward primers for TCR Vbeta segments and 13 reverse primers for TCR Jbeta segments was used. Here the immuneACCESS table is served through TCRdb, limited to in-frame sequences with V and J called. Missing clones are a known gap in these copies; in checked studies unresolved V genes cover under half, and the rest lacks a known reason. This sample gives 150,000 or so clones in total; roughly 80% of them show up just once. About 13% of the sample lies in the top ten. The sequenced sample was PBMCs. Receptors originate from a man aged 35-49 years in good health and CMV-seropositive.

In its sample, this clone was seen a few times. This chain connects TRBV5-5 to TRBJ2-1; 7 bases fit TRBD2. V shed 3 bases and J 9 bases; nucleotides not matched to a gene: 12. The germline V gene has CDR1 SGHKS and CDR2 YYEKEE (reference sequence). The CDR3 sequence is 15 residues long. CDR3 residues: CASSWTLAAGAEQFF. Written as DNA, the CDR3 is TGTGCCAGCAGCTGGACTCTAGCCGCGGGAGCTGAGCAGTTCTTC.

Points on this clone: This specimen includes other DNA sequences encoding the same CDR3. The chain joins TRBV12-5 to TRBJ2-1, with 12 bases matching TRBD2. CDR1 and CDR2 from the germline V gene are LGHNT and FRNRAP. The CDR3 runs to 15 residues. Trimming removed 6 bases from V and 4 bases from J; junction bases left unmatched: 4. CDR3 DNA: TGTGCTAGTGGCCTCGGACTAGCGGGATACAATGAGCAGTTCTTC. Translating gives CASGLGLAGYNEQFF.

This clone was seen a few times. The genes are TRBV27 and TRBJ2-7, with D perhaps matching TRBD2 (6 bases). The CDR3 is made up of 14 amino acids. Germline CDR1 MNHEY, CDR2 SMNVEV (reference sequence). The germline V and J ends were trimmed by 6 bases and 5 bases, with 17 bases remaining between them. CDR3 in amino acids: CASRKTSRRDEQYF. The CDR3 bases are TGTGCCAGCAGAAAAACTAGCCGAAGGGACGAGCAGTACTTC.

The chain uses TRBV28 and TRBJ2-3; 13 bases map to TRBD2. Germline loops: CDR1 MDHEN, CDR2 SYDVKM. The CDR3 runs 20 residues. Germline trimming cut 2 bases from V and 5 bases from J; bases unmatched to any gene: 16. The CDR3 loop reads CASSLLRGTRRLAGGDTQYF. The CDR3 DNA sequence: TGTGCCAGCAGTTTACTTAGGGGAACCCGTCGACTAGCGGGAGGAGATACGCAGTATTTT.

This chain links TRBV5-1 with TRBJ2-3; 10 nucleotides agree with TRBD2. The CDR3 is 17 amino acids. Germline V CDR1 and CDR2: SGHRS, YFSETQ. V dropped 0 bases and J dropped 5; count of bases not matched to a gene: 9. CDR3 sequence: CASSLGALAGERDTQYF. The CDR3 nucleotides read TGCGCCAGCAGCTTGGGGGCGCTAGCGGGGGAACGAGATACGCAGTATTTT.

The CDR3 bases are TGTGCCTGGAGCCGCCCCTGGACAGGGATGAACACTGAAGCTTTCTTT. It specifies CAWSRPWTGMNTEAFF. The chain links TRBV30 to TRBJ1-1; 8 bases map to TRBD1. This CDR3 region has 16 residues. Germline trimming cut 3 bases from V and 0 bases from J; bases unmatched to any gene: 9. The V gene's germline CDR1 is GTSNPN and CDR2 SVGIG (reference sequence).

The chain joins TRBV2 to TRBJ2-3; TRBD2 agrees at 10 bases. Germline CDR1 and CDR2: SNHLY and FYNNEI. This CDR3 is built from 15 residues. Losses at the gene ends were 1 base for V and 5 bases for J; bases not matched to a gene: 3. CDR3: CASSEGLAGGDTQYF. CDR3 DNA: TGTGCCAGCAGTGAAGGACTAGCGGGTGGAGATACGCAGTATTTT. The complete variable domain, with remaining parts taken from reference TRBV2 and TRBJ2-3, reads EPEVTQTPSHQVTQMGQEVILRCVPISNHLYFYWYRQILGQKVEFLVSFYNNEISEKSEIFDDQFSVERPDGSNFTLKIRSTKLEDSAMYFCASSEGLAGGDTQYFGPGTRLTVL.

V and J are TRBV5-6 and TRBJ2-2; D not resolved. Trimming stripped 1 base from V and 3 bases from J, with 10 bases between. Germline CDR1 SGHDT, CDR2 YYEEEE. This CDR3 region has 15 residues. This CDR3 is CASSLNWADTGELFF. CDR3 DNA sequence: TGTGCCAGCAGCTTGAACTGGGCAGACACCGGGGAGCTGTTTTTT.

This clone showed up just once. The V and J genes are TRBV28 and TRBJ2-5; a possible D gene is TRBD1 (7 bases). The germline V gene has CDR1 MDHEN and CDR2 SYDVKM. V lost 6 bases to trimming and J lost 3 bases, with 14 bases between them. The CDR3 has 14 residues. The CDR3 loop reads CASSPGDREETQYF. The CDR3 nucleotides read TGTGCCAGCAGCCCGGGGGACAGAGAAGAGACCCAGTACTTC.

V gene TRBV7-8 combines with J gene TRBJ1-1; D not resolved. The germline CDR1 and CDR2 sequences are SGHVS and FQNEAQ. The CDR3 has 12 residues. V was shortened by 1 base and J by 10 bases, with 10 bases between the two germline ends. CDR3 amino acids: CASSLERSVAFF. CDR3 nucleotides: TGTGCCAGCAGCTTAGAGAGATCGGTAGCTTTCTTT.

In nucleotides, the CDR3 is TGCGCCAGCAGCCAAGAAAAAACAGGCAATCAGCCCCAGCATTTT. This translates into CASSQEKTGNQPQHF. This chain links TRBV4-3 with TRBJ1-5; D is uncertain. The CDR3 contains 15 residues. Trimming shortened V by 0 bases and J by 2 bases, and 8 bases separated the two germline ends. Germline loops: CDR1 LGHNA, CDR2 YSLEER.

V usage is TRBV19 and J usage is TRBJ2-1; D uncertain. The V gene's germline CDR1 is LNHDA and CDR2 SQIVND (reference sequence). This CDR3 has 15 amino acids. Trimming cost V 0 bases and J 7 bases, with 13 bases left between them. The CDR3 loop reads CASSIDHTESNEQFF. The CDR3 bases are TGTGCCAGTAGTATAGACCATACCGAGTCGAATGAGCAGTTCTTC.

This sequence joins TRBV5-1 and TRBJ2-3; 13 bases map to TRBD2. The V gene end was trimmed by 0 bases and the J gene end by 2 bases; junction bases not matched to a gene: 3. This CDR3 region has 17 residues. Germline values: CDR1 SGHRS, CDR2 YFSETQ. CDR3 nucleotide sequence: TGCGCCAGCAGCTTGGTGGGACTAGCGGGGAACACAGATACGCAGTATTTT. This gives the protein CASSLVGLAGNTDTQYF.

This chain uses TRBV29-1 with TRBJ2-5; 7 nucleotides match TRBD1. Germline values: CDR1 SQVTM, CDR2 ANQGSEA. V trimming: 7 bases; J trimming: 2 bases; junction bases outside the gene matches: 7. The CDR3 is made up of 13 amino acids. The CDR3 loop is CSGDSGGQETQYF. The CDR3 DNA reads TGCAGCGGGGATTCAGGGGGACAAGAGACCCAGTACTTC.

The chain carries TRBV19 and TRBJ2-1; 7 nucleotides line up with TRBD1. Per germline, CDR1 LNHDA and CDR2 SQIVND (reference sequence). The CDR3 extends over 14 amino acids. Trimming at V came to 7 bases and at J to 1 base, leaving 4 bases not matched to a gene. CDR3 sequence reads: CASKGAVSYNEQFF. The CDR3 DNA follows: TGTGCCAGTAAGGGGGCGGTTTCCTACAATGAGCAGTTCTTC.

This chain links TRBV15 with TRBJ2-1, with 11 bases fitting TRBD2. This CDR3 has 15 residues. V was pared by 5 bases and J by 4 bases, with 4 bases of the junction left unmatched. Germline-derived CDR1 and CDR2 are LNHNV and YYDKDF (reference sequence). CDR3 residues: CATSERLAGYNEQFF. The CDR3 region has the DNA TGTGCCACCAGCGAGCGACTAGCGGGGTACAATGAGCAGTTCTTC.

This rearrangement joins TRBV6-5 to TRBJ1-5, with D possibly being TRBD1 (5 bases). Germline V lookup: CDR1 MNHEY, CDR2 SVGAGI. V gave up 5 bases and J gave up 5 bases, with 10 bases separating them. The CDR3 runs 13 residues. CDR3 nucleotide sequence: TGTGCCAGCAGTCTACAGGAATATCAGCCCCAGCATTTT. This sequence encodes CASSLQEYQPQHF.

The V gene is TRBV7-9, the J gene TRBJ2-5; a possible D gene is TRBD1 (6 bases). The CDR3 runs 14 residues. Germline values: CDR1 SEHNR, CDR2 FQNEAQ (reference sequence). The germline V and J ends were trimmed by 5 bases and 4 bases, with 14 bases remaining between them. The chain's CDR3 is CASSRSVGAETQYF. In nucleotides, the CDR3 is TGTGCCAGCAGCCGCTCAGTGGGGGCAGAGACCCAGTACTTC.

The genes are TRBV20-1 and TRBJ2-1; 7 nucleotides agree with TRBD1. This CDR3 has 11 amino acids. Germline V gives CDR1 DFQATT, CDR2 SNEGSKA (reference sequence). Germline trimming cut 7 bases from V and 9 bases from J; bases unmatched to any gene: 6. CDR3 in DNA: TGCAGTGTAGGACAGGCCGTTGAGCAGTTCTTC. Protein sequence: CSVGQAVEQFF.

The chain links TRBV12-5 to TRBJ2-4; no definite D call. CDR1 and CDR2 from the germline V gene are LGHNT and FRNRAP. V shed 4 bases and J shed 6 bases, with 4 bases lying between them. This CDR3 region has 11 residues. The CDR3 DNA reads as TGTGCTAGTGGTTCCTCAAACATTCAGTACTTC. It yields the protein CASGSSNIQYF.

V is TRBV7-2 and J is TRBJ2-7, with D possibly TRBD1 on 6 matching bases. V dropped 5 bases and J dropped 4 bases, with 9 bases sitting between them. Germline loops: CDR1 SGHTA, CDR2 FQGNSA. The length of the CDR3 is 12 residues. For the CDR3, the DNA is TGTGCCAGCAGCCTTACAGGGTACGAGCAGTACTTC. It encodes CASSLTGYEQYF.

The CDR3 region has the DNA TGTGCCAGCAGTAACAGCCACCCCTACGAGCAGTACTTC. Translated, it gives CASSNSHPYEQYF. This rearrangement joins TRBV6-6 to TRBJ2-7, with no clear D. V shed 5 bases and J shed 2 bases, with 10 bases lying between them. The CDR3 consists of 13 residues. Germline CDR1 and CDR2: MNHNY and SVGAGI (reference sequence).

This chain links TRBV14 with TRBJ2-7, with TRBD1 as a possible D gene (6 bases). V dropped 7 bases and J dropped 7 bases, with 20 bases sitting between them. The germline V gene encodes CDR1 SGHDN and CDR2 FVKESK. The CDR3 spans 14 residues. The DNA for the CDR3 is TGTGCCAGCAAGTCGGGACACCTCCCGGGGGAGCAGTACTTC. Translating gives CASKSGHLPGEQYF.

The V call is TRBV30, the J call TRBJ1-3; TRBD1 matches 9 bases. Germline assignment: CDR1 GTSNPN and CDR2 SVGIG (reference sequence). J gave up 0 bases and V 3 bases, and 3 bases lay outside the gene matches. The CDR3 totals 15 residues. The CDR3 DNA is TGTGCCTGGAGGGACAGGGGTAGCTCTGGAAACACCATATATTTT. Translating it yields CAWRDRGSSGNTIYF.